The rows below give T cell receptor beta chains drawn from one sample of a study of T cell responses to AZD1222 COVID-19 vaccine. The protocol was immunoSEQ multiplex PCR, while the TCRdb copy is restricted to in-frame clones and leaves out a portion. The table has roughly 120,000 clones, roughly 86% seen once. The sample here was peripheral blood, taken on day 0 of MenACWY control vaccination. The receptors derive from an adult in good health. Both conserved end residues are part of each CDR3. A row's size may be missing; if present it is once, few, many or a size class.

size: few
V: TRBV18
J: TRBJ1-3
CDR3: CASSNFGNSGNTIYF

size: NA
V: TRBV6-1
J: TRBJ2-7
CDR3: CASSYDWLAGEQYF

size: NA
V: TRBV6-2/TRBV6-3
J: TRBJ1-2
CDR3: CASSRQGQVGYGYTF

size: NA
V: TRBV28
J: TRBJ2-2
CDR3: CASSFTGRSAGELFF

size: NA
V: TRBV7-8
J: TRBJ2-5
CDR3: CASSFRTDAPQETQYF

size: once
V: TRBV2
J: TRBJ1-2
CDR3: CARQGTLANYGYTF

size: NA
V: TRBV7-2
J: TRBJ2-3
CDR3: CASSLGEERTQYF

size: NA
V: TRBV7-2
J: TRBJ2-3
CDR3: CASSWGQGDTDTQYF

size: NA
V: TRBV5-1
J: TRBJ1-6
CDR3: CASSWTGDSNSPLHF

size: NA
V: TRBV7-2
J: TRBJ1-1
CDR3: CASSSDRNTEAFF

size: NA
V: TRBV19
J: TRBJ1-1
CDR3: CASSSQMNTEAFF

size: NA
V: TRBV12-3/TRBV12-4
J: TRBJ1-2
CDR3: CASSFIYGYTF

size: NA
V: TRBV5-6
J: TRBJ1-5
CDR3: CASSQDRSQPQHF

size: few
V: TRBV27
J: TRBJ2-3
CDR3: CASRMNMDYWGTDTQYF

size: NA
V: TRBV11-3
J: TRBJ1-1
CDR3: CASSSGTGSGTEAFF

size: NA
V: TRBV5-4
J: TRBJ2-7
CDR3: CASSWGIGSYEQYF

size: NA
V: TRBV28
J: TRBJ2-1
CDR3: CASRDRGVPYNEQFF

size: NA
V: TRBV7-9
J: TRBJ2-6
CDR3: CASSSTTRGANVLTF

size: once
V: TRBV5-4
J: TRBJ2-3
CDR3: CASSPTPSSGTDTQYF

size: NA
V: TRBV7-9
J: TRBJ1-1
CDR3: CASSSVGTVNTEAFF

size: NA
V: TRBV3-1/TRBV3-2
J: TRBJ2-1
CDR3: CASSQGLAATHGKQFF

size: NA
V: TRBV28
J: TRBJ2-1
CDR3: CASSSIAGGPFNEQFF

size: NA
V: TRBV7-9
J: TRBJ1-1
CDR3: CASREKWGQKAGTEAFF

size: once
V: TRBV6-5
J: TRBJ1-2
CDR3: CASSAGPGPYGYTF

size: NA
V: TRBV4-2
J: TRBJ2-3
CDR3: CASSQDQGDTQYF

size: NA
V: TRBV28
J: TRBJ2-7
CDR3: CASSPLSRQQYF

size: NA
V: TRBV3-1/TRBV3-2
J: TRBJ2-7
CDR3: CASSQPGQAPLISYEQYF

size: once
V: TRBV29-1
J: TRBJ1-2
CDR3: CSVDDRGRDYGYTF

size: NA
V: TRBV5-1
J: TRBJ2-7
CDR3: CASSRQGAYEQYF

size: NA
V: TRBV18
J: TRBJ1-1
CDR3: CASSLPGHSPEAFF

size: NA
V: TRBV4-2
J: TRBJ2-7
CDR3: CASSPTGTQTYEQYF

size: NA
V: TRBV27
J: TRBJ2-7
CDR3: CASSLSAANEQYF

size: NA
V: TRBV6-1
J: TRBJ2-1
CDR3: CASSEVRGGYNEQFF

size: NA
V: TRBV7-8
J: TRBJ2-2
CDR3: CASSLEWFLAGELFF

size: once
V: TRBV28
J: TRBJ1-6
CDR3: CASIRDGVHNSPLHF

size: NA
V: TRBV6-5
J: TRBJ1-2
CDR3: CASSRFLGAGYGYTF

size: NA
V: TRBV19
J: TRBJ1-1
CDR3: CASSNFWGNTEAFF

size: NA
V: TRBV27
J: TRBJ1-2
CDR3: CASSFRGMDGYTF

size: NA
V: TRBV20-1
J: TRBJ2-1
CDR3: CSATSYNEQFF

size: NA
V: TRBV6-5
J: TRBJ1-1
CDR3: CASRKKRGVNTEAFF

size: NA
V: TRBV5-4
J: TRBJ2-1
CDR3: CASSGYGGRVYEQFF

size: NA
V: TRBV6-1
J: TRBJ2-3
CDR3: CASSDPAGGTDTQYF

size: few
V: TRBV5-1
J: TRBJ1-2
CDR3: CASSITQGSYGYTF

size: NA
V: TRBV12-3/TRBV12-4
J: TRBJ2-2
CDR3: CASSFQGPGELFF

size: NA
V: TRBV2
J: TRBJ2-3
CDR3: CASTRSPTDTQYF

size: few
V: TRBV7-2
J: TRBJ2-2
CDR3: CAGGAAGELFF

size: NA
V: TRBV5-1
J: TRBJ2-7
CDR3: CASSWAERAYEQYF

size: NA
V: TRBV4-3
J: TRBJ2-1
CDR3: CASSQDRTAGSNEQFF

size: NA
V: TRBV28
J: TRBJ1-6
CDR3: CASSLGLRGFEYSPLHF

size: NA
V: TRBV9
J: TRBJ1-2
CDR3: CASSTRQSEIYGYTF

size: NA
V: TRBV10-3
J: TRBJ2-5
CDR3: CAIGLGAQETQYF

size: NA
V: TRBV3-1/TRBV3-2
J: TRBJ2-5
CDR3: CASSQEGRQETQYF

size: NA
V: TRBV29-1
J: TRBJ1-1
CDR3: CSVEGGQGGNTEAFF

size: NA
V: TRBV4-2
J: TRBJ1-1
CDR3: CASSLLPQGEGLQAFF